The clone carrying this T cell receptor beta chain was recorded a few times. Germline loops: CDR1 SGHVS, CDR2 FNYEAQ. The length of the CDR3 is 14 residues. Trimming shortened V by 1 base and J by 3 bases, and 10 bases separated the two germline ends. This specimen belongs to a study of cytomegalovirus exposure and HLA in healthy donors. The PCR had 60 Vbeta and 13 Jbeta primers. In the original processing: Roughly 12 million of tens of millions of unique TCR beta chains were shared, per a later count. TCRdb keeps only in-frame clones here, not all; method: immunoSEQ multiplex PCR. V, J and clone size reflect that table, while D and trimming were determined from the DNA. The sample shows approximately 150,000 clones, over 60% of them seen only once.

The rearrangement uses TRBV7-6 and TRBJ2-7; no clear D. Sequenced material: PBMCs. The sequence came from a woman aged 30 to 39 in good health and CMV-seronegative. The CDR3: CASSLGASSYEQYF. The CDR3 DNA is TGTGCCAGCAGCTTAGGGGCCAGCAGCTACGAGCAGTACTTC.